A selection of T cell receptor beta chains follows, all from one sample in a study of CD8+ T cells in alopecia areata. Only in-frame clones appear in the TCRdb table, and some are missing; sequencing was by immunoSEQ multiplex PCR. The sample carries more than 110,000 clones, 45% to 60% recorded once. This sample comprised CD8+ T cells sorted from blood, obtained at week 4, from a patient treated with tofacitinib. These receptors came from a human donor with alopecia areata. The CDR3 runs from the conserved cysteine through the conserved F or W. Fields, in order: V gene, J gene, D gene, clone size, CDR3 DNA, CDR3 protein. A D gene is named only where the DNA matches it firmly. Clone size is stated in some rows and not others, as once, few, many or a class when expanded.

TRBV7-8,TRBJ1-2,TRBD1,NA,TGTGCCAGCAGTTCCTTCCAGGGACAGGGGCAGGATGGCTACACCTTC,CASSSFQGQGQDGYTF
TRBV6-5,TRBJ1-2,TRBD1,NA,TGTGCCAGCAGGACAGGGGACAACTATGGCTACACCTTC,CASRTGDNYGYTF
TRBV29-1,TRBJ2-1,NA,NA,TGCAGCGTCGTTTTTTCCGGGAACAATGAGCAGTTCTTC,CSVVFSGNNEQFF
TRBV4-1,TRBJ2-2,NA,NA,TGCGCCAGCACAGGGAACACCGGGGAGCTGTTTTTT,CASTGNTGELFF
TRBV7-8,TRBJ2-5,NA,NA,TGTGCCAGCACCTTCGACGAGACCCAGTACTTC,CASTFDETQYF
TRBV7-9,TRBJ2-3,NA,NA,TGTGCCAGCAGCTTCTACACAGATACGCAGTATTTT,CASSFYTDTQYF
TRBV5-6,TRBJ2-3,NA,NA,TGTGCCAGCAGAACACCCTTGGCAGATACGCAGTATTTT,CASRTPLADTQYF
TRBV27,TRBJ1-5,NA,NA,TGTGCCAGCAGTTTATCCGGGACCCCGAGTCAGCCCCAGCATTTT,CASSLSGTPSQPQHF
TRBV4-2,TRBJ1-2,NA,NA,TGTGCCAGCAGCCAAGAGGTGTCAGGGTACTATGGCTACACCTTC,CASSQEVSGYYGYTF
TRBV6-4,TRBJ2-3,TRBD2,many,TGTGCCAGCAGTGAGCGGGGGGGCAGCACAGATACGCAGTATTTT,CASSERGGSTDTQYF
TRBV19,TRBJ1-1,NA,NA,TGTGCCAGTAATTCAGTAGAGGGTACTGAAGCTTTCTTT,CASNSVEGTEAFF
TRBV7-2,TRBJ2-7,NA,NA,TGTGCCAGCAGTCCCTATCGGGGGGAGCAGTACTTC,CASSPYRGEQYF
TRBV6-5,TRBJ2-6,NA,NA,TGTGCCAGCAGTTATCTCAGGGGTGGGGCCAACGTCCTGACTTTC,CASSYLRGGANVLTF
TRBV7-9,TRBJ2-1,TRBD2,NA,TGTGCCAGCAGCTTACTAGCGGGGGGGAACAATGAGCAGTTCTTC,CASSLLAGGNNEQFF
TRBV7-9,TRBJ2-1,NA,NA,TGTGCCAGCAGCTTAATGGGACAGCAGTTCTTC,CASSLMGQQFF
TRBV30,TRBJ2-7,TRBD1,few,TGTGCCGGGACGGGACAGGCCTACGGCGAGCAGTACTTC,CAGTGQAYGEQYF
TRBV7-9,TRBJ2-7,TRBD1,NA,TGTGCCAGCAGCTTAAGCCGACAGGGAAACGAGCAGTACTTC,CASSLSRQGNEQYF
TRBV27,TRBJ1-4,NA,NA,TGTGCCAGCAGGAACAGGGCTTCAACTAATGAAAAACTGTTTTTT,CASRNRASTNEKLFF
TRBV7-8,TRBJ2-5,TRBD2,few,TGTGCCAGCAGCTTCTCCTCTAGCGGGGGCCAAGAGACCCAGTACTTC,CASSFSSSGGQETQYF
TRBV4-2,TRBJ2-7,NA,NA,TGTGCCAGCAGCCAAGGATACGGGGGATACGAGCAGTACTTC,CASSQGYGGYEQYF
TRBV6-5,TRBJ2-7,NA,NA,TGTGCCAGCAGTTACTCCGGGTATCAGTACTTC,CASSYSGYQYF
TRBV29-1,TRBJ2-3,NA,few,TGCACCATTGACTCCCGGCAGAAAGGGGCCACAGATACGCAGTATTTT,CTIDSRQKGATDTQYF
TRBV4-1,TRBJ2-3,NA,once,TGCGCCAGCAGCCACAACCCGACTAGCACAGATACGCAGTATTTT,CASSHNPTSTDTQYF
TRBV7-9,TRBJ1-2,NA,NA,TGTGCCAGCAGCCTCCTCGGGGGCACTCCCTATGGCTACACCTTC,CASSLLGGTPYGYTF
TRBV30,TRBJ2-2,NA,few,TGTGCCTGGAGTGTCAGGGGACCAACCGGGGAGCTGTTTTTT,CAWSVRGPTGELFF
TRBV11-2,TRBJ1-1,NA,few,TGTGCCAGCAGCCCTCCGTGGGCTGAAGCTTTCTTT,CASSPPWAEAFF
TRBV10-2,TRBJ1-1,NA,NA,TGCGCCAGCAGTGGGGGTACTGAAGCTTTCTTT,CASSGGTEAFF
TRBV10-3,TRBJ1-1,TRBD1,few,TGTGCCATCAAACCACAGACAGGGTTCGAAGCTTTCTTT,CAIKPQTGFEAFF
TRBV18,TRBJ2-5,NA,NA,TGTGCCAGCTCACCGAAATCAGATCGACTAGTTTCCCAAGAGACCCAGTACTTC,CASSPKSDRLVSQETQYF
TRBV7-9,TRBJ2-3,NA,few,TGTGCCAGCAGCTTAATTCCAGAAGATACGCAGTATTTT,CASSLIPEDTQYF
TRBV30,TRBJ1-5,TRBD1,NA,TGTGCCTGGAGTACTCCGACAGGGCAAACCGATCAGCCCCAGCATTTT,CAWSTPTGQTDQPQHF
TRBV29-1,TRBJ2-2,NA,few,TGCAGCGTCCCGGGGCCGAACACCGGGGAGCTGTTTTTT,CSVPGPNTGELFF
TRBV15,TRBJ2-7,TRBD1,NA,TGTGCCACCAGCGAGACTCGACAGGGGTTGAACGAGCAGTACTTC,CATSETRQGLNEQYF
TRBV30,TRBJ1-2,TRBD1,NA,TGTGCCTGGAGTCCGGACAGGGCGGATGGCTACACCTTC,CAWSPDRADGYTF
TRBV14,TRBJ2-5,NA,NA,TGTGCCAGCAGCCAGAGAGGGGGAGAGACCCAGTACTTC,CASSQRGGETQYF
TRBV19,TRBJ2-3,NA,few,TGTGCCAGTAGCACAACAGGGGATACGCAGTATTTT,CASSTTGDTQYF
TRBV2,TRBJ1-2,NA,NA,TGTGCCAGCAGTGAAGGACAGGTGTCATATGGCTACACCTTC,CASSEGQVSYGYTF
TRBV5-1,TRBJ2-3,TRBD2,few,TGCGCCAGCAGCTGGATCGGGACTAGCCCAGATACGCAGTATTTT,CASSWIGTSPDTQYF
TRBV29-1,TRBJ1-5,NA,NA,TGCAGCGTTGAAGTGGACAGTAATCAGCCCCAGCATTTT,CSVEVDSNQPQHF
TRBV12-5,TRBJ2-7,TRBD2,few,TGTGCTAGTGGGCTCACTAGCGGGGGCTCCGTCGAGCAGTACTTC,CASGLTSGGSVEQYF
TRBV6-5,TRBJ1-2,TRBD1,NA,TGTGCCAGCAGCCCCCTTTGGACAGGGGGCTATGGCTACACCTTC,CASSPLWTGGYGYTF
TRBV15,TRBJ1-1,NA,NA,TGTGCCACCAGCCAACCTATGAACACTGAAGCTTTCTTT,CATSQPMNTEAFF
TRBV5-1,TRBJ2-7,TRBD1,NA,TGCGCCAGCAGCCCCGGACAGGGGGCCGTAACCTACGAGCAGTACTTC,CASSPGQGAVTYEQYF
TRBV2,TRBJ1-2,NA,NA,TGTGCCAGCAGTGATCCAGGGTTGAATGGCTACACCTTC,CASSDPGLNGYTF
TRBV19,TRBJ1-2,NA,NA,TGTGCCAGTAGTATGATACGGGCCGACTATGGCTACACCTTC,CASSMIRADYGYTF
TRBV7-8,TRBJ2-1,NA,NA,TGTGCCAGCAGCGATTCCTACAATGAGCAGTTCTTC,CASSDSYNEQFF
TRBV5-6,TRBJ2-4,NA,NA,TGTGCCAGCAGTGACAGTCTAAGTGCCAAAAACATTCAGTACTTC,CASSDSLSAKNIQYF
TRBV9,TRBJ2-6,NA,few,TGTGCCAGCAGCGACTCTGGGGCCAACGTCCTGACTTTC,CASSDSGANVLTF
TRBV2,TRBJ2-3,NA,NA,TGTGCCAGCAGCGATTTAAGCACAGATACGCAGTATTTT,CASSDLSTDTQYF